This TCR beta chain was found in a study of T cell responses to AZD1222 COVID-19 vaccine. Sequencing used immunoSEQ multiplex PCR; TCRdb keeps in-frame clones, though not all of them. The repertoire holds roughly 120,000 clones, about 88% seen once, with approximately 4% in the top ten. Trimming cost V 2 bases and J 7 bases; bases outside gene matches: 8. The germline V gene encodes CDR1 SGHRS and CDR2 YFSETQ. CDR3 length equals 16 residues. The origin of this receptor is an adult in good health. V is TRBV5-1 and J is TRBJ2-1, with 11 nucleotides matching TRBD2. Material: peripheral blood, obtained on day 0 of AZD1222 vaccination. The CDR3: CASSFKGLAVQNEQFF. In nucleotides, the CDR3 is TGCGCCAGCAGCTTTAAGGGACTAGCGGTGCAAAATGAGCAGTTCTTC.